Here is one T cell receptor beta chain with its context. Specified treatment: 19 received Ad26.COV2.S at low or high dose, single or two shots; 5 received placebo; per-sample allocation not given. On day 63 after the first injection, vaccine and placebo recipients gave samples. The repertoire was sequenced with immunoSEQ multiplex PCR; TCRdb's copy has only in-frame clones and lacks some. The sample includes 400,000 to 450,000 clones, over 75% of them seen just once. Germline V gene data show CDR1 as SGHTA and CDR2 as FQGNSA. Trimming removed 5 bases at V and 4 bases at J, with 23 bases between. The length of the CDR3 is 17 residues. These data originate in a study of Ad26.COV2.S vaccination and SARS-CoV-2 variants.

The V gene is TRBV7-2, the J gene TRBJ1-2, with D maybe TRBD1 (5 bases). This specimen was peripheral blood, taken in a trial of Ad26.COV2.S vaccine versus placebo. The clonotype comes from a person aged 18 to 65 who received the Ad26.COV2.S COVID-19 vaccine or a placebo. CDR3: CASSPPWRGPASYGYTF. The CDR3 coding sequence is TGTGCCAGCAGCCCCCCCTGGAGGGGCCCCGCTAGCTATGGCTACACCTTC.